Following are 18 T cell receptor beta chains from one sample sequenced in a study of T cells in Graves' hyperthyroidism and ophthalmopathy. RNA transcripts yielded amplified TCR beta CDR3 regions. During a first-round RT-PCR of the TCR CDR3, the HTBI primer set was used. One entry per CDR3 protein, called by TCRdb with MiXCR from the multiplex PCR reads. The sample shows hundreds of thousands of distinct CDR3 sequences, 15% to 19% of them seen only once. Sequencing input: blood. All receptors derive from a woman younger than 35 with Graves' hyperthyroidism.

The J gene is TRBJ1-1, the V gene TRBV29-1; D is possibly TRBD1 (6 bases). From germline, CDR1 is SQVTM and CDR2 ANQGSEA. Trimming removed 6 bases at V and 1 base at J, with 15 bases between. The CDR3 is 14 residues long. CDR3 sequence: CSVMNRVSNTEAFF. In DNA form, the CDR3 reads TGCAGCGTGATGAACAGGGTGTCGAACACTGAAGCTTTCTTT.

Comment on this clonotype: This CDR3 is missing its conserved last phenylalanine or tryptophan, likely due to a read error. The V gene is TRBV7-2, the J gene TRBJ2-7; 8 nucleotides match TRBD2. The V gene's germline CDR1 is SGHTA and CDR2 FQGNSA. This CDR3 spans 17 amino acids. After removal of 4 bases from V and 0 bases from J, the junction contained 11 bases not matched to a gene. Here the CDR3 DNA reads TGTGCCAGCAGCTCAGAGGGTAGCGGGATCTTCTCCTACGAGCAGTACCTC. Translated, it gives CASSSEGSGIFSYEQYL.

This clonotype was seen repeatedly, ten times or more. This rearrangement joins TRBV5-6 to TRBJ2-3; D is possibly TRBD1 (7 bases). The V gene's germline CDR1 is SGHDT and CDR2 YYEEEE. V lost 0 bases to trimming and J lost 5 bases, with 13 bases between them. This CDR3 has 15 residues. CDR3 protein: CASSLGQGGGDTQYF. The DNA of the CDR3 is TGTGCCAGCAGCTTGGGACAGGGAGGAGGAGATACGCAGTATTTT.

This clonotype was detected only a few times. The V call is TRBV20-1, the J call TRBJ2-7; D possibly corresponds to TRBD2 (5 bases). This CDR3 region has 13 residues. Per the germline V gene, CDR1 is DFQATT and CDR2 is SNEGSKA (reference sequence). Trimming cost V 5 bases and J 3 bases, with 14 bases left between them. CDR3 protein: CSALGSQVYEQYF. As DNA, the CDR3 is TGCAGTGCTTTAGGGAGCCAAGTCTACGAGCAGTACTTC.

The CDR3 coding sequence is TGTGCCAGCAGTTACTCGGAAGGGAGGACATTAACCGGGGAGCTGTTTTTT. This codes for CASSYSEGRTLTGELFF. The chain employs TRBV6-5 and TRBJ2-2, with D possibly being TRBD2 (6 bases). Deletions cut 0 bases from V and 5 bases from J, with 16 bases between. The CDR3 has 17 residues. Germline V gene data show CDR1 as MNHEY and CDR2 as SVGAGI.

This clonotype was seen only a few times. The CDR3 spells CSARPGQAKNIQYF. The CDR3 nucleotides read TGCAGTGCTAGACCAGGGCAGGCCAAAAACATTCAGTACTTC. This chain uses TRBV20-1 with TRBJ2-4; a weak D match, TRBD1 (5 bases). Germline CDR1 DFQATT, CDR2 SNEGSKA (reference sequence). The ends were cut back, 2 bases at V and 1 base at J, with 9 bases in the middle. The CDR3 length is 14 residues.

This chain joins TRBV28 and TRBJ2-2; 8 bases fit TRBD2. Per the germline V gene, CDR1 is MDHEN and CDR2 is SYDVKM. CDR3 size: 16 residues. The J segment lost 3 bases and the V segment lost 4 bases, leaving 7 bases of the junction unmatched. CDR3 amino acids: CASSSQVAGYTGELFF. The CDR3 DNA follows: TGTGCCAGCAGTTCCCAAGTAGCGGGATACACCGGGGAGCTGTTTTTT.

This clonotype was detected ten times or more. CDR3 sequence reads: CATGAGTGQGYGYTF. CDR3 DNA sequence: TGTGCCACAGGGGCAGGGACGGGACAGGGCTATGGCTACACCTTC. The chain couples TRBV7-9 to TRBJ1-2; 9 bases are shared with TRBD1. Unmatched junction bases numbered 13, after V lost 10 bases and J lost 4 bases. Per germline, CDR1 SEHNR and CDR2 FQNEAQ (reference sequence). This CDR3 comprises 15 residues.

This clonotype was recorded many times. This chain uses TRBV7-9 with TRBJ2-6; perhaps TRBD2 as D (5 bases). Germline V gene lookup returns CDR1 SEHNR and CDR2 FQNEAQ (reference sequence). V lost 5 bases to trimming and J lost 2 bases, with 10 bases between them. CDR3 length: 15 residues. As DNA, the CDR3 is TGTGCCAGCAGCCCCTTAGCGCCTGGGGCCAACGTCCTGACTTTC. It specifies CASSPLAPGANVLTF.

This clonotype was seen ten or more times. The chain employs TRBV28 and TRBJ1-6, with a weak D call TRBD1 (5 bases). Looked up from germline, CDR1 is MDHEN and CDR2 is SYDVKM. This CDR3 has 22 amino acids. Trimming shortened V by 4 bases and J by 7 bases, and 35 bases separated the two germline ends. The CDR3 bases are TGTGCCAGCAGTTCTTTGGGGGGAGTTATGCCGGGCGATAAAGGATTGAATTCACCCCTCCACTTT. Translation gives CASSSLGGVMPGDKGLNSPLHF.

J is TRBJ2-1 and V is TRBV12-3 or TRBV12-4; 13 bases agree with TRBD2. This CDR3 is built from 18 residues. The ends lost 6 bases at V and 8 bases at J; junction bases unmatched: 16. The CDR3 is CASRKLAGGLLGGHEQFF. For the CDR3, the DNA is TGTGCCAGCAGAAAACTAGCGGGAGGGCTCTTAGGGGGCCATGAGCAGTTCTTC.

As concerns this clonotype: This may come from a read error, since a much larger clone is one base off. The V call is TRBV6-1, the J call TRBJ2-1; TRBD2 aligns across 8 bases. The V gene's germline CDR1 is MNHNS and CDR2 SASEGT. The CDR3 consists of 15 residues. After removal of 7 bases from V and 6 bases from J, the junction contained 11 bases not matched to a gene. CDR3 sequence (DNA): TGTGCCAGCACCATATCGGGAGGGCCCCCCAATGAGCAGTTCTTC. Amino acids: CASTISGGPPNEQFF.

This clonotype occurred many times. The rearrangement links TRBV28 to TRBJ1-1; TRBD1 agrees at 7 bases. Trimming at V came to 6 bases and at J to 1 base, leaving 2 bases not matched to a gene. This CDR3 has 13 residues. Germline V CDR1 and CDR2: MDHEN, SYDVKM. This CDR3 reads CASRGQENTEAFF. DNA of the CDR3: TGTGCCAGCAGAGGACAGGAGAACACTGAAGCTTTCTTT. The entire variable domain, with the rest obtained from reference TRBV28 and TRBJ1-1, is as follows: DVKVTQSSRYLVKRTGEKVFLECVQDMDHENMFWYRQDPGLGLRLIYFSYDVKMKEKGDIPEGYSVSREKKERFSLILESASTNQTSMYLCASRGQENTEAFFGQGTRLTVV.

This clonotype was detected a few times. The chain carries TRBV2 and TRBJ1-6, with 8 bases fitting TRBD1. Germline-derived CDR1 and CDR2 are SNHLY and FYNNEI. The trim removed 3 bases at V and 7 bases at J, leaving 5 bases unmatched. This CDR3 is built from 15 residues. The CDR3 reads CASSDLGTGNSPLHF. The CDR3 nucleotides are TGTGCCAGCAGTGATCTTGGGACAGGCAATTCACCCCTCCACTTT.

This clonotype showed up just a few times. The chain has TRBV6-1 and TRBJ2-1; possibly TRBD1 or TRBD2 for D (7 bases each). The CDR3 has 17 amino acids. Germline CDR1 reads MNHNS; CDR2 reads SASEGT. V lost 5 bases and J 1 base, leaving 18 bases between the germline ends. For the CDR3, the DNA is TGTGCCAGCAGTCCAGGCCAGGGGGGGTTTTCCTACAATGAGCAGTTCTTC. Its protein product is CASSPGQGGFSYNEQFF.

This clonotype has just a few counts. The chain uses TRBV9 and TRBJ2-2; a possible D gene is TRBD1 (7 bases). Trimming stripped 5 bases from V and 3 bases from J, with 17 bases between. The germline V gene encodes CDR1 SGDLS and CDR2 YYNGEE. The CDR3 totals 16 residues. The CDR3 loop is CASRPQGGSYTGELFF. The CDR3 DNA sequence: TGTGCCAGCAGACCCCAGGGGGGTAGTTACACCGGGGAGCTGTTTTTT.

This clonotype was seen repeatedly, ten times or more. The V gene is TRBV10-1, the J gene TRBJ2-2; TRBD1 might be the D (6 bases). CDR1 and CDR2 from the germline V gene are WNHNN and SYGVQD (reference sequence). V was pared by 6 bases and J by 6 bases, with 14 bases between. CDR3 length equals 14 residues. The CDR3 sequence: CASREQGRSGELFF. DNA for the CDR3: TGCGCCAGCAGGGAGCAGGGGAGATCCGGGGAGCTGTTTTTT.

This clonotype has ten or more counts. The CDR3 region is CAGLGQGARFDTEAFF. The CDR3 coding sequence is TGTGCCGGGCTAGGACAGGGGGCAAGATTCGACACTGAAGCTTTCTTT. V is TRBV30 and J is TRBJ1-1; 11 bases agree with TRBD1. Germline-derived CDR1 and CDR2 are GTSNPN and SVGIG (reference sequence). The CDR3 is 16 residues long. With V trimmed by 8 bases and J by 3 bases, 14 bases remained unmatched. Full variable domain (missing parts from reference TRBV30 and TRBJ1-1): SQTIHQWPATLVQPVGSPLSLECTVEGTSNPNLYWYRQAAGRGLQLLFYSVGIGQISSEVPQNLSASRPQDRQFILSSKKLLLSDSGFYLCAGLGQGARFDTEAFFGQGTRLTVV.